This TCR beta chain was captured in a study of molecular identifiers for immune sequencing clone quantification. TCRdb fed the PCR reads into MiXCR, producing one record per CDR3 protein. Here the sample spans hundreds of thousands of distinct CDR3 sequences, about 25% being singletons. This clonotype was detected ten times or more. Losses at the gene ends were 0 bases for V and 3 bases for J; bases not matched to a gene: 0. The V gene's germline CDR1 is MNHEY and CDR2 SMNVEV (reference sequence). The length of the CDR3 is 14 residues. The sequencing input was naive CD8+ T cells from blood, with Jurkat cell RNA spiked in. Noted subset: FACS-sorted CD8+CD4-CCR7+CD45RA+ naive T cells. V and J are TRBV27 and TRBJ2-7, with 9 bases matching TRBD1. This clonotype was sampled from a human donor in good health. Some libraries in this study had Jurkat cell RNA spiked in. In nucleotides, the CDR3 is TGTGCCAGCAGTTTATCGGACAGGGGCTACGAGCAGTACTTC. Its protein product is CASSLSDRGYEQYF.